The clone carrying this TCR beta chain showed up just a few times. The antigen is not known. This record comes from a study of shared clonotypes between healthy human individuals. About the study: Per-donor plates numbered three CD4 naive, three CD4 memory, two CD8 naive and one CD8 memory.

Study-level points and caveats: Sequencing depth was a factor that was expected to affect clonotype sharing among donors. A small donor pool kept down the genetic and exposure-history diversity that was represented.

Germline CDR1 and CDR2: KGHSH and LQKENI. V was pared by 2 bases and J by 7 bases, with 8 bases of the junction left unmatched. This CDR3 comprises 17 residues. Assay used: immunoSEQ multiplex PCR; TCRdb lists only in-frame clones, some missing. The sample includes about 960,000 clones, about 80% of them seen just once. The chain uses TRBV18 and TRBJ1-6; TRBD1 aligns across 10 bases. The sequence was collected from a man between 18 and 35 years old in good health. Input material: memory CD4+ T cells sorted from blood. Described subset: CD45RA-negative fraction. CDR3 loop: CASSPALDRGLNSPLHF. The CDR3 bases are TGTGCCAGCTCACCAGCTCTTGACAGGGGGCTAAATTCACCCCTCCACTTT.